Described below is a single TCR beta chain sequence and its context. This sample was included in a study of T-cell memory formation after mild COVID-19. Study context: TCR clusters mostly belonged to single donors.

One entry per CDR3 protein, called by TCRdb with MiXCR from the 5' RACE reads. The sample holds roughly 100,000 distinct CDR3 sequences, approximately 17% seen once. Germline lookup yields CDR1 MNHNY and CDR2 SVGAGI (reference sequence). The CDR3 is 12 amino acids. V lost 6 bases, J lost 5 bases, and 11 bases lay in between. Material: PBMCs or a T cell subset sorted from them (not recorded which). The clonotype originates from an adult woman who had mild COVID-19 (a few samples of this study predate the infection). Cell type and time point are not known. The chain carries TRBV6-6 and TRBJ2-7; D remains unclear. The DNA for the CDR3 is TGTGCCAGCAGGGGCCCCAAACACGAGCAGTACTTC. It specifies CASRGPKHEQYF.